This TCR beta chain is from a study of PD-L1 blockade in urothelial cancer. The method was immunoSEQ multiplex PCR; TCRdb's version includes in-frame clones alone and lacks a portion of them. Among 98,000 or so clones, nearly 90% were seen once, and the ten largest hold under 2%. Time point defined: pretreatment peripheral blood. Each patient presented with locally advanced or metastatic urothelial carcinoma. The length of the CDR3 is 16 residues. From germline, CDR1 is SNHLY and CDR2 FYNNEI. V shed 1 base, J shed 1 base, and the junction held 6 bases outside the gene matches. Sequencing was performed on PBMCs, taken around atezolizumab (anti-PD-L1) treatment. The chain uses TRBV2 and TRBJ2-7, with 8 bases matching TRBD1. The clonotype originates from a man between 60 and 75 years old with urothelial cancer. CDR3 sequence reads: CASSEGAGTGSYEQYF. The CDR3 DNA sequence: TGTGCCAGCAGTGAAGGGGCCGGGACAGGATCCTACGAGCAGTACTTC.